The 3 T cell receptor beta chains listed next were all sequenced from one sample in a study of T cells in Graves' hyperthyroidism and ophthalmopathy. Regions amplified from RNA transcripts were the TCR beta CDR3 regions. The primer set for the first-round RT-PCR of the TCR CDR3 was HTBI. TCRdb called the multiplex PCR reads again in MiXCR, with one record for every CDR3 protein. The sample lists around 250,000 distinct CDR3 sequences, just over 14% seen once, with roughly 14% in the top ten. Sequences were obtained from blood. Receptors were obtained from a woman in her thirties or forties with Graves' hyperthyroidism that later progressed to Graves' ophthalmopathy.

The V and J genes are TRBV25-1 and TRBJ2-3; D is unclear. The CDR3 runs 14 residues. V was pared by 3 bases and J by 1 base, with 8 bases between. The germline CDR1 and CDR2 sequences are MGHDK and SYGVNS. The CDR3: CASSDVTRTDTQYF. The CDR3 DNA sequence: TGTGCCAGCAGTGACGTCACACGCACAGATACGCAGTATTTT.

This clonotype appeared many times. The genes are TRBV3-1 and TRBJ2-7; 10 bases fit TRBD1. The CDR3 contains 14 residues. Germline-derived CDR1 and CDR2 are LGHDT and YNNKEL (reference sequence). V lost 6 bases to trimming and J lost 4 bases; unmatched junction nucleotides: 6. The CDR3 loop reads CASSFDRGPYEQYF. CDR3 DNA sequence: TGTGCCAGCAGTTTCGACAGGGGGCCTTACGAGCAGTACTTC.

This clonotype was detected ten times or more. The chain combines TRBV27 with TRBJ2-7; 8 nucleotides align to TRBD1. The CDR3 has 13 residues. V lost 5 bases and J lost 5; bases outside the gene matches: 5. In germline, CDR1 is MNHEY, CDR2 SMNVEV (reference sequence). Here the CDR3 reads CASSLTGAHEQYF. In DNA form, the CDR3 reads TGTGCCAGCAGTCTGACAGGGGCCCACGAGCAGTACTTC.